Listed here are 21 T cell receptor beta chains from one sample, sequenced in a study of cytomegalovirus exposure and HLA in healthy donors (dated by TCRdb to about 2017). Library preparation used the immunoSEQ multiplex PCR assay. The clones in this table, taken by TCRdb from immuneACCESS, are in-frame only. Not every clone is retained; where verified, under half of the shortfall comes from an unresolved V gene, and the cause of the rest is unknown. The sample records some 120,000 clones, around nine tenths of which are singletons. Of the sample, approximately 1.5% is held by the ten largest clones. The source material was PBMCs. Every receptor here comes from a man between 25 and 39 years old in good health and CMV-seronegative.

The rearrangement joins TRBV11-2 to TRBJ2-3, with 14 bases that match TRBD2. The CDR3 covers 15 residues. V shed 5 bases, J shed 5 bases, and the junction held 3 bases outside the gene matches. CDR1 and CDR2 (germline): SGHAT, FQNNGV. CDR3 region: CASSRTSGRLDTQYF. The CDR3 DNA reads TGTGCCAGCAGCCGGACTAGCGGGAGGTTAGATACGCAGTATTTT.

The chain carries TRBV5-1 and TRBJ2-1; 8 positions agree with TRBD1. With 0 bases clipped from V and 1 base from J, the junction kept 9 bases outside the gene matches. The CDR3 runs to 18 residues. Germline assignment: CDR1 SGHRS and CDR2 YFSETQ. The CDR3 sequence: CASSLESGGVGSYNEQFF. Written as DNA, the CDR3 is TGCGCCAGCAGCTTGGAATCAGGGGGCGTAGGGTCCTACAATGAGCAGTTCTTC. Full variable domain (rest looked up from reference TRBV5-1 and TRBJ2-1): KAGVTQTPRYLIKTRGQQVTLSCSPISGHRSVSWYQQTPGQGLQFLFEYFSETQRNKGNFPGRFSGRQFSNSRSEMNVSTLELGDSALYLCASSLESGGVGSYNEQFFGPGTRLTVL.

The genes are TRBV12-5 and TRBJ2-5; TRBD1 matches 9 bases. The length of the CDR3 is 18 residues. Looked up from germline, CDR1 is LGHNT and CDR2 is FRNRAP. The ends lost 3 bases at V and 2 bases at J; junction bases unmatched: 13. This chain's CDR3 is CASGFAGGGQGWQETQYF. The CDR3 DNA reads TGTGCTAGTGGTTTCGCAGGAGGGGGACAGGGTTGGCAAGAGACCCAGTACTTC.

The chain carries TRBV13 and TRBJ2-2, with 7 bases aligning to TRBD2. The CDR3 has 21 residues. The germline V gene has CDR1 PRHDT and CDR2 FYEKMQ (reference sequence). V trimming: 2 bases; J trimming: 1 base; junction bases outside the gene matches: 19. CDR3 nucleotide sequence: TGTGCCAGCAGCTTAAGTAAGACGGGTGTGTGGGAGGGCCTGAACACCGGGGAGCTGTTTTTT. Amino acids: CASSLSKTGVWEGLNTGELFF.

This clone has only one observation. The J gene is TRBJ1-5, the V gene TRBV19, with 10 positions matching TRBD1. V was clipped by 3 bases and J by 5 bases; unmatched bases: 1. Germline V lookup: CDR1 LNHDA, CDR2 SQIVND (reference sequence). This CDR3 region has 14 residues. The CDR3: CASSMDRGDQPQHF. In nucleotides, the CDR3 is TGTGCCAGTAGTATGGACAGGGGGGATCAGCCCCAGCATTTT.

CDR3 DNA sequence: TGCAGCGTTCTCCCAGATACGCAGTATTTT. Amino acids: CSVLPDTQYF. The chain carries TRBV29-1 and TRBJ2-3; D not resolved. Germline lookup yields CDR1 SQVTM and CDR2 ANQGSEA. Trimming cost V 5 bases and J 4 bases, with 4 bases left between them. This CDR3 region has 10 residues.

The genes are TRBV1 and TRBJ2-2; the D call TRBD2 from the table was never checked on the DNA. TRBV1 is given as a pseudogene. The CDR3 runs to 16 residues. This chain's CDR3 is CTSSQVCGSRAGELFF. As DNA, the CDR3 is TGCACCAGCAGCCAAGTGTGCGGGAGTAGGGCCGGGGAGCTGTTTTTT.

V is TRBV9 and J is TRBJ1-2; unclear D gene. CDR1 is SGDLS, CDR2 YYNGEE, per germline. The V gene lost 4 bases and the J gene lost 0 bases, with 7 bases spanning the gap. There are 13 residues in the CDR3. In DNA, the CDR3 is TGTGCCAGCAGCCCCGACACTAACTATGGCTACACCTTC. It yields the protein CASSPDTNYGYTF.

With respect to this clone: This may arise from a read error, as a much more abundant clone is one base away. The chain uses TRBV2 and TRBJ2-1, with 7 bases aligning to TRBD2. The V and J ends lost 3 bases and 0 bases, in that order; junction bases with no gene match: 2. CDR3 size: 15 residues. Germline V gene data show CDR1 as SNHLY and CDR2 as FYNNEI. This chain's CDR3 is CASSDPGGSYNEQFF. The CDR3 coding sequence is TGTGCCAGCAGTGACCCGGGGGGCTCCTACAATGAGCAGTTCTTC.

This clone was counted once. The V gene is TRBV13, the J gene TRBJ2-5; TRBD1 matches 9 bases. The CDR3 sequence is 15 residues long. V lost 8 bases to trimming and J lost 3 bases; unmatched junction nucleotides: 10. Germline lookup yields CDR1 PRHDT and CDR2 FYEKMQ (reference sequence). CDR3 amino acids: CASVQGQGIEETQYF. CDR3 bases: TGTGCCAGCGTCCAGGGACAGGGAATCGAAGAGACCCAGTACTTC.

The V call is TRBV7-6, the J call TRBJ1-2, with 8 bases that match TRBD1. The CDR3 totals 17 residues. Unmatched junction bases numbered 16, after V lost 2 bases and J lost 8 bases. Germline lookup yields CDR1 SGHVS and CDR2 FNYEAQ. CDR3 in amino acids: CASSLRQGAAIREGYTF. In DNA, the CDR3 is TGTGCCAGCAGCTTACGTCAGGGGGCCGCTATTAGGGAAGGCTACACCTTC.

J is TRBJ1-1 and V is TRBV30; no definite D call. Per the germline V gene, CDR1 is GTSNPN and CDR2 is SVGIG (reference sequence). The CDR3 spans 12 residues. V was pared by 4 bases and J by 4 bases, with 10 bases between. This chain's CDR3 is CAWMIGGTEAFF. In nucleotides, the CDR3 is TGTGCCTGGATGATAGGCGGCACTGAAGCTTTCTTT.

The J gene is TRBJ2-2, the V gene TRBV19; D unresolved. The CDR3 is made up of 15 amino acids. From germline, CDR1 is LNHDA and CDR2 SQIVND (reference sequence). V gave up 6 bases and J gave up 5 bases, with 16 bases separating them. In nucleotides, the CDR3 is TGTGCCAGTAGGCGTTTACTTTTTTTTACCGGGGAGCTGTTTTTT. It encodes CASRRLLFFTGELFF. The whole variable domain, filled in from reference TRBV19 and TRBJ2-2, reads DGGITQSPKYLFRKEGQNVTLSCEQNLNHDAMYWYRQDPGQGLRLIYYSQIVNDFQKGDIAEGYSVSREKKESFPLTVTSAQKNPTAFYLCASRRLLFFTGELFFGEGSRLTVL.

This clone was observed a handful of times. The chain couples TRBV5-1 to TRBJ2-2, with D perhaps TRBD1 (6 bases). Deletions cut 4 bases from V and 0 bases from J, with 10 bases between. Germline V CDR1 and CDR2: SGHRS, YFSETQ. The CDR3 extends over 15 amino acids. The CDR3 sequence is CASSPGDPNTGELFF. The CDR3 DNA reads TGCGCCAGCAGCCCAGGGGACCCGAACACCGGGGAGCTGTTTTTT.

The chain employs TRBV30 and TRBJ1-3; TRBD1 matches at 7 bases. Germline CDR1 GTSNPN, CDR2 SVGIG (reference sequence). CDR3 length: 17 amino acids. V dropped 0 bases and J dropped 2; count of bases not matched to a gene: 10. The CDR3 is CAWSVQEGGPPGNTIYF. The CDR3 nucleotides read TGTGCCTGGAGTGTACAAGAAGGGGGCCCGCCTGGAAACACCATATATTTT. Filled out from reference TRBV30 and TRBJ1-3, the complete variable domain reads SQTIHQWPATLVQPVGSPLSLECTVEGTSNPNLYWYRQAAGRGLQLLFYSVGIGQISSEVPQNLSASRPQDRQFILSSKKLLLSDSGFYLCAWSVQEGGPPGNTIYFGEGSWLTVV.

The J gene is TRBJ2-1, the V gene TRBV7-7, with TRBD1 matching over 8 bases. V shed 5 bases and J 2 bases; nucleotides not matched to a gene: 5. This CDR3 comprises 15 residues. CDR1 is SSHAT, CDR2 FNYEAQ, per germline (reference sequence). CDR3 sequence reads: CASSLRTGPYNEQFF. In nucleotides, the CDR3 is TGTGCCAGCAGCCTGCGGACAGGGCCCTACAATGAGCAGTTCTTC.

The chain has TRBV9 and TRBJ2-7; 14 bases fit TRBD2. The V gene's germline CDR1 is SGDLS and CDR2 YYNGEE. Trimming at V came to 4 bases and at J to 0 bases, leaving 15 bases not matched to a gene. The CDR3 has 20 amino acids. The CDR3 coding sequence is TGTGCCAGCAGCCACCCTCTGACTAGCGGGAGGGCTGATAGCTCCTACGAGCAGTACTTC. The encoded protein is CASSHPLTSGRADSSYEQYF. Full variable domain (missing parts from reference TRBV9 and TRBJ2-7): DSGVTQTPKHLITATGQRVTLRCSPRSGDLSVYWYQQSLDQGLQFLIQYYNGEERAKGNILERFSAQQFPDLHSELNLSSLELGDSALYFCASSHPLTSGRADSSYEQYFGPGTRLTVT.

This rearrangement joins TRBV18 to TRBJ1-5; D possibly corresponds to TRBD1 (6 bases). Germline V gene data show CDR1 as KGHSH and CDR2 as LQKENI. V was cut by 6 bases and J by 7 bases, with 16 bases left in between. This CDR3 has 14 residues. In DNA form, the CDR3 reads TGTGCCAGCTCGCCCGACAGGCCCGAGCAGCCCCAGCATTTT. This translates into CASSPDRPEQPQHF.

The gene calls are TRBV30 and TRBJ2-5, with D possibly matching TRBD1 (5 bases). From germline, CDR1 is GTSNPN and CDR2 SVGIG (reference sequence). Between the trimmed V and J ends, which lost 8 bases and 3 bases, there was a span of 16 bases. This CDR3 has 13 residues. The CDR3 DNA reads TGTGCCCGAACAGGAAATTATAAAGAGACCCAGTACTTC. Protein sequence: CARTGNYKETQYF.

For the CDR3, the DNA is TGTGCCAGCAGCCTCGGGACTAGCGGGATTCCTAGGGCAGAGACCCAGTACTTC. The encoded protein is CASSLGTSGIPRAETQYF. The chain has TRBV7-2 and TRBJ2-5; TRBD2 agrees at 13 bases. The J segment lost 4 bases and the V segment lost 5 bases, leaving 13 bases of the junction unmatched. Germline assignment: CDR1 SGHTA and CDR2 FQGNSA. The CDR3 length is 18 residues.

The V and J genes are TRBV18 and TRBJ1-1, with TRBD1 identical over 7 bases. CDR1 is KGHSH and CDR2 is LQKENI in the germline V gene. The CDR3 runs to 16 residues. The V segment lost 1 base and the J segment 0 bases; nucleotides outside the gene matches: 5. The CDR3 sequence is CASSPLGRGLNTEAFF. The CDR3 nucleotides are TGTGCCAGCTCACCACTGGGCAGGGGGTTGAACACTGAAGCTTTCTTT. Variable domain in full (rest from reference TRBV18 and TRBJ1-1): NAGVMQNPRHLVRRRGQEARLRCSPMKGHSHVYWYRQLPEEGLKFMVYLQKENIIDESGMPKERFSAEFPKEGPSILRIQQVVRGDSAAYFCASSPLGRGLNTEAFFGQGTRLTVV.